The rows below give T cell receptor beta chains drawn from one sample of a study of T cells in Graves' hyperthyroidism and ophthalmopathy. MiXCR, run by TCRdb on the multiplex PCR reads, gives a single entry per CDR3 protein. The data contain 360,000 or so distinct CDR3 sequences, approximately 19% of them singletons. Sample: blood. The source is a woman between 18 and 30 years old with Graves' hyperthyroidism. Both conserved end residues are part of each CDR3. The D gene is left open where the match is weak. The listing skips clone size in some rows; elsewhere it reads once, few, many or a size class.

J gene: TRBJ2-5; D gene: NA; V gene: TRBV30; clone size: NA; CDR3 protein: CAWTGEETQYF; CDR3 DNA: TGTGCCTGGACAGGCGAGGAGACCCAGTACTTC
J gene: TRBJ1-1; D gene: NA; V gene: TRBV11-2; clone size: few; CDR3 protein: CASSLDIDTGAFF; CDR3 DNA: TGTGCCAGCAGCCTGGACATCGACACTGGAGCTTTCTTT
J gene: TRBJ2-7; D gene: TRBD2; V gene: TRBV5-8; clone size: many; CDR3 protein: CASSLSGGAFEQYF; CDR3 DNA: TGTGCCAGCAGCTTGTCGGGGGGGGCCTTCGAGCAGTACTTC
J gene: TRBJ1-1; D gene: TRBD1; V gene: TRBV6-1; clone size: many; CDR3 protein: CASSARTGRTEAFF; CDR3 DNA: TGTGCCAGCAGTGCTAGGACAGGGAGGACTGAAGCTTTCTTT
J gene: TRBJ2-7; D gene: NA; V gene: TRBV20-1; clone size: many; CDR3 protein: CSATSHGYEQYF; CDR3 DNA: TGCAGTGCTACTTCGCATGGATACGAGCAGTACTTC
J gene: TRBJ1-2; D gene: NA; V gene: TRBV5-5; clone size: few; CDR3 protein: CASSLMADIRFYGYTF; CDR3 DNA: TGTGCCAGCAGTCTCATGGCGGACATTAGATTTTATGGCTACACCTTC
J gene: TRBJ1-5; D gene: NA; V gene: TRBV10-3; clone size: many; CDR3 protein: CATRGGYSNQPQHF; CDR3 DNA: TGTGCCACCCGAGGGGGGTATAGCAATCAGCCCCAGCATTTT
J gene: TRBJ2-4; D gene: NA; V gene: TRBV7-2; clone size: many; CDR3 protein: CASSLEWGLTNIQYF; CDR3 DNA: TGTGCCAGCAGCTTAGAATGGGGATTGACGAACATTCAGTACTTC
J gene: TRBJ1-5; D gene: NA; V gene: TRBV6-1; clone size: many; CDR3 protein: CASRRGQQPGQPQHF; CDR3 DNA: TGTGCCAGCCGAAGAGGGCAGCAGCCAGGTCAGCCCCAGCATTTT
J gene: TRBJ2-7; D gene: NA; V gene: TRBV27; clone size: NA; CDR3 protein: CASGTEQYF; CDR3 DNA: TGTGCCAGCGGGACGGAGCAGTACTTC
J gene: TRBJ1-2; D gene: TRBD1; V gene: TRBV7-6; clone size: many; CDR3 protein: CASSLAPGQGRSGYTF; CDR3 DNA: TGTGCCAGCAGCTTAGCGCCGGGACAGGGGCGGAGTGGCTACACCTTC
J gene: TRBJ1-6; D gene: TRBD1; V gene: TRBV20-1; clone size: many; CDR3 protein: CSASDGTGLNSPLHF; CDR3 DNA: TGCAGTGCTTCCGATGGGACAGGCCTGAATTCACCCCTCCACTTT
J gene: TRBJ1-1; D gene: NA; V gene: TRBV25-1; clone size: many; CDR3 protein: CASKGEGTFF; CDR3 DNA: TGTGCCAGCAAAGGGGAGGGCACTTTCTTT
J gene: TRBJ2-5; D gene: NA; V gene: TRBV12-3/TRBV12-4; clone size: many; CDR3 protein: CASTKDSQETQYF; CDR3 DNA: TGTGCCAGCACCAAGGACAGCCAAGAGACCCAGTACTTC
J gene: TRBJ1-2; D gene: NA; V gene: TRBV7-2; clone size: NA; CDR3 protein: CASSHLLGAAGYTF; CDR3 DNA: TGTGCCAGCAGCCACTTACTGGGGGCTGCGGGCTACACCTTC
J gene: TRBJ1-5; D gene: NA; V gene: TRBV2; clone size: many; CDR3 protein: CASRKSQPQHF; CDR3 DNA: TGTGCCAGCAGAAAGAGTCAGCCCCAGCATTTT
J gene: TRBJ1-2; D gene: NA; V gene: TRBV20-1; clone size: many; CDR3 protein: CSARDHGGEDYGYTF; CDR3 DNA: TGCAGTGCTAGAGATCACGGGGGGGAAGACTATGGCTACACCTTC
J gene: TRBJ2-6; D gene: NA; V gene: TRBV6-5; clone size: many; CDR3 protein: CASSYWGSGANVLTF; CDR3 DNA: TGTGCCAGCAGTTACTGGGGTTCTGGGGCCAACGTCCTGACTTTC
J gene: TRBJ2-3; D gene: NA; V gene: TRBV2; clone size: many; CDR3 protein: CASTHSPSTDTQYF; CDR3 DNA: TGTGCCAGCACCCACAGCCCTAGCACAGATACGCAGTATTTT
J gene: TRBJ2-7; D gene: NA; V gene: TRBV7-6; clone size: many; CDR3 protein: CASSLESLAVRGEQYF; CDR3 DNA: TGTGCCAGCAGCTTAGAATCCTTAGCGGTAAGGGGCGAGCAGTACTTC
J gene: TRBJ1-2; D gene: NA; V gene: TRBV5-1; clone size: many; CDR3 protein: CASSLVGNSYGYTF; CDR3 DNA: TGCGCCAGCAGCTTGGTCGGCAACTCCTATGGCTACACCTTC
J gene: TRBJ2-2; D gene: TRBD2; V gene: TRBV27; clone size: NA; CDR3 protein: CAGSSLAGGPTWELFF; CDR3 DNA: TGTGCCGGCAGTTCTCTAGCGGGAGGACCTACCTGGGAGCTGTTTTTT
J gene: TRBJ1-1; D gene: NA; V gene: TRBV12-3/TRBV12-4; clone size: many; CDR3 protein: CASTPGLDGTEAFF; CDR3 DNA: TGTGCCAGCACCCCGGGGCTTGACGGCACTGAAGCTTTCTTT